This T cell receptor beta chain was sequenced in a study of T cell responses to AZD1222 COVID-19 vaccine listed by TCRdb under 2021. Some background on the complete study: AZD1222 recipients given second doses at about 4 weeks or at about 12 weeks were pooled, since spike-specific TCR depth and breadth were not found to differ between the two schedules. TCR sequencing was performed for 230 to 250 trial participants, of whom 200 to 210 were given two doses of AZD1222 and some 26 were given two doses of MenACWY control vaccine. Enrollment into the trials was organized by age into subgroups of 18-55, 56-69 and 70-plus years, and those subgroups contained roughly 140, 27 and 60 TCR-sequenced participants, respectively. What the work shows at the level of the full study, not this receptor alone: Epitopes outside the regions mutated in the B.1.351 and B.1.1.7 variants were reportedly recognized by nearly half of the unique spike-specific TCRs. CD4 TCRs associated with the vaccine covered the entire spike protein, and the dominant responses were in regions 160-218 and 743-854. Conclusions about previously exposed vaccinees are limited, since just six or seven AZD1222 recipients were seropositive for SARS-CoV-2 at baseline. No day 14 peak-response samples were available, so repertoires were characterized only after the peak T cell response. After two AZD1222 doses, spike-specific TCR breadth and depth were significantly higher than at day 0 and than in MenACWY recipients. Most participants were white British and females outnumbered males, and the authors suggested that clonal diversity may have been underestimated. In the small 56-69-year group, the increase in depth fell short of significance, most likely because of low power.

This sample's time point label indicates: baseline before first vaccination. Samples from vaccinated people were obtained from the UK trials COV001 and COV002, which included a single-blind randomized controlled phase 2/3 trial of AZD1222 (ChAdOx1 nCoV-19) in healthy adults. Trial participant PBMC samples were collected at day 0 and day 28 after the second dose for TCRbeta chain sequencing. V gives up 2 bases and J gives up 8 bases, and the segment between their germline ends measures 9 bases. Counted from cysteine to phenylalanine, this CDR3 has 12 amino acids. Of all the DNA, just the CDR3 is kept, 36 bases in frame from base 1. The germline V gene specifies SGHTA as CDR1 and FQGNSA as CDR2. The CDR3 regions of human TCRbeta chains were subjected to immunosequencing. The study's processing was this. TCRs in the repertoires were matched against a reference library of SARS-CoV-2-specific TCRs that had been generated with the MIRA antigen-specificity platform. Breadth was defined as the fraction of unique TCRs that were SARS-CoV-2-associated. Depth was defined as the fraction of total T cells that were SARS-CoV-2-associated. Using the MIRA data, each spike-specific TCR was assigned both to the spike region to which the TCR was reactive and to a CD4 or CD8 class. Log10-transformed breadth and depth values were compared by one-way ANOVA with Sidak's multiple comparisons tests. TCRdb obtained this table from immuneACCESS and retained in-frame rearrangements with V and J assigned. These tables miss some clones; where compared with another copy, unresolved V genes account for less than half of the shortfall, and the remainder is unexplained. Clonal size and the V and J genes are those of that table, whereas D and trimming came from the DNA. Counted in this sample were about 140,000 clones; around 88% of them appeared once. Around 3% of the sample rests with the top ten.

Details on this clone: The antigen it recognizes is unknown. No base-level quality is on record; no much larger clone is a single base apart.

The chain joins TRBV7-2 to TRBJ1-2; the D gene is not confidently resolved. The TCR comes from an adult in good health. The sequenced sample was peripheral blood, obtained on day 0 of AZD1222 vaccination. The DNA sequence is as follows: TGTGCCAGCAGCTTAAGGGCTGGCGGCTACACCTTC. This is translated as CASSLRAGGYTF.